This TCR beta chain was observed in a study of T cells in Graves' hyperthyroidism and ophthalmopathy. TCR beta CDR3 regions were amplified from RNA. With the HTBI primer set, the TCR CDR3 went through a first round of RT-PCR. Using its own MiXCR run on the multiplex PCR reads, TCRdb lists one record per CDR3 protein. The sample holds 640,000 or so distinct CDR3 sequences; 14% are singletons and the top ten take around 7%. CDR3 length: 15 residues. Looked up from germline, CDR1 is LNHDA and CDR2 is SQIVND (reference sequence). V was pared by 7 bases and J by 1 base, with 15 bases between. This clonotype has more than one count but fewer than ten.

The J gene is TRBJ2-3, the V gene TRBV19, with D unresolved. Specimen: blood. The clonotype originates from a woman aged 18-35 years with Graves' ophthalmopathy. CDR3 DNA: TGTGCCAGTACCGATTCCCAATGGGGCACAGATACGCAGTATTTT. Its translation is CASTDSQWGTDTQYF.